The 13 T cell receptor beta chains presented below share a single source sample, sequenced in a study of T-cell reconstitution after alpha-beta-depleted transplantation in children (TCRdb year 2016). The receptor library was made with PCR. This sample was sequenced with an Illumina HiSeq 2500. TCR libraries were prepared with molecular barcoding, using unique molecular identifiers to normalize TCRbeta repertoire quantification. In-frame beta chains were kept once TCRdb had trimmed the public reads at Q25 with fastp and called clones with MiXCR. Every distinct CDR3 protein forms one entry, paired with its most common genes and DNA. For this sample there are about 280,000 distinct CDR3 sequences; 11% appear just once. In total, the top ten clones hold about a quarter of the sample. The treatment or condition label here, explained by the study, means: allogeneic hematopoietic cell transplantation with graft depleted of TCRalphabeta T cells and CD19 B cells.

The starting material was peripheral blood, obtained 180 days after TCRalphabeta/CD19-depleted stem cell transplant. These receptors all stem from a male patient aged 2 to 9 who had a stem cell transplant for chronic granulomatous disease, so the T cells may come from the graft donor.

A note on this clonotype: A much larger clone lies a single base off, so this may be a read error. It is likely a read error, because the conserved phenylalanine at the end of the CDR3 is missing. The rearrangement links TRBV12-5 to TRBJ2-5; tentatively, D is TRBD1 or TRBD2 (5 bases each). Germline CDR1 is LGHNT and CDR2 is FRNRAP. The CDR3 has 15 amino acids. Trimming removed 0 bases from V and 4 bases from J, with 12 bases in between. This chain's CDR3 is CASGLVISGRETQYL. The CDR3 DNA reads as TGTGCTAGTGGTTTGGTAATATCGGGACGAGAGACCCAGTACCTC.

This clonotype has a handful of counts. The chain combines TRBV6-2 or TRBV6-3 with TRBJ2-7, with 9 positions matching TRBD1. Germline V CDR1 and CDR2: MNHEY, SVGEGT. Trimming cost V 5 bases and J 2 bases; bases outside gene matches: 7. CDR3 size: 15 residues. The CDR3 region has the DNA TGTGCCAGCAGTAAGCCGGGACAGGGACCCTACGAGCAGTACTTC. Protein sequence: CASSKPGQGPYEQYF.

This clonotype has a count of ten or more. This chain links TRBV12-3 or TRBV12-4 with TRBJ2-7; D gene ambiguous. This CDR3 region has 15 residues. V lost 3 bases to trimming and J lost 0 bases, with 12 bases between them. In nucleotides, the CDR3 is TGTGCCAGCAGTTTCTCAGGCCAACTCTCCTACGAGCAGTACTTC. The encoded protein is CASSFSGQLSYEQYF.

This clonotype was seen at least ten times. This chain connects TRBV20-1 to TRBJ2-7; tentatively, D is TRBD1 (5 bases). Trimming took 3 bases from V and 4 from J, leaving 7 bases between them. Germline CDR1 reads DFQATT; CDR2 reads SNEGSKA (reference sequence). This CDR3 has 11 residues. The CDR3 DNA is TGCAGTGCTAGCAGGGAATACGAGCAGTACTTC. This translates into CSASREYEQYF.

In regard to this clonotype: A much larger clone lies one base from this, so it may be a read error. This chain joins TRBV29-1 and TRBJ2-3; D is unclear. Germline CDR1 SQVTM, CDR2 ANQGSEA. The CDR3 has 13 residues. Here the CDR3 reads CNVTTYYTDTQYF. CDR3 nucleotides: TGCAACGTCACTACCTACTACACAGATACGCAGTATTTT.

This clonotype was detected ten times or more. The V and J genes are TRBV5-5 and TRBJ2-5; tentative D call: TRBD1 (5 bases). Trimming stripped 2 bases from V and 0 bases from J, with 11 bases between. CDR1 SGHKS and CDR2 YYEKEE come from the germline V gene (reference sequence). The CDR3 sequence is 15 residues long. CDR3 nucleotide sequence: TGTGCCAGCAGCTTACAGGCCTCCTACCAAGAGACCCAGTACTTC. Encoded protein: CASSLQASYQETQYF.

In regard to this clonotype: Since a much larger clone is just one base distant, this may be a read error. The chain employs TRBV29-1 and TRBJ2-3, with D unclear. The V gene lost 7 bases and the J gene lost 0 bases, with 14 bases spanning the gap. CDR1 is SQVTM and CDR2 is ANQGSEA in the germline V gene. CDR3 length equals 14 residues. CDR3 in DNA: TGCAGCGCCCATGCCGCCACTAGCACAGATACGCAGTATTTT. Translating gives CSAHAATSTDTQYF.

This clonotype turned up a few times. CDR3 sequence reads: CASSTGTIGNEQFF. In DNA, the CDR3 is TGTGCCAGCAGTACCGGGACTATTGGCAATGAGCAGTTCTTC. The chain recombines TRBV12-3 or TRBV12-4 with TRBJ2-1, with 7 positions matching TRBD2. This CDR3 region has 14 residues. V lost 5 bases and J lost 6; bases outside the gene matches: 7.

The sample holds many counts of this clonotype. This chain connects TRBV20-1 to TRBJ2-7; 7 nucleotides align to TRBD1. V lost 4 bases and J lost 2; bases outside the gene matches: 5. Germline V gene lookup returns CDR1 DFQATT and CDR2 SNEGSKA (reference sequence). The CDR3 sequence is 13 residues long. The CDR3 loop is CSANDRETYEQYF. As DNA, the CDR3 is TGCAGTGCTAATGACAGGGAGACCTACGAGCAGTACTTC.

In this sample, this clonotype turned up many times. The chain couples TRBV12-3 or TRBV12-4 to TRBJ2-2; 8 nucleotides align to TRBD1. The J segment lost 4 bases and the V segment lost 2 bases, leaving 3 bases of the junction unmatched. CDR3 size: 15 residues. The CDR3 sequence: CASSLYQGATGELFF. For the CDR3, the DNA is TGTGCCAGCAGTTTATATCAGGGGGCCACCGGGGAGCTGTTTTTT.

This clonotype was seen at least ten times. Written as DNA, the CDR3 is TGCAGCGTTGACAGGAGCTATGGCTACACCTTC. This gives the protein CSVDRSYGYTF. V is TRBV29-1 and J is TRBJ1-2; D is ambiguous. Trimming removed 3 bases from V and 4 bases from J, with 6 bases in between. This CDR3 is built from 11 residues. Germline lookup yields CDR1 SQVTM and CDR2 ANQGSEA.

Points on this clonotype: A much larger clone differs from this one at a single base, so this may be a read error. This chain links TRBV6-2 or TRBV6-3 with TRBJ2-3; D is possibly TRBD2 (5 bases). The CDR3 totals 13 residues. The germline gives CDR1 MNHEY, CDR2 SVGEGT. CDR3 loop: CASCYSLANTQYF. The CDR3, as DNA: TGTGCCAGCTGTTACTCCTTAGCGAATACGCAGTATTTT.

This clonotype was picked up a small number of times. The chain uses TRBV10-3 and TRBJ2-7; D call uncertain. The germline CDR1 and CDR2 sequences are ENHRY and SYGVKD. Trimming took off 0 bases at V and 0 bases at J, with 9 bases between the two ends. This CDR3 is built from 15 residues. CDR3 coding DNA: TGTGCCATCAGTGAGTCTGGCAGTCCCTCCTACGAGCAGTACTTC. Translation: CAISESGSPSYEQYF.